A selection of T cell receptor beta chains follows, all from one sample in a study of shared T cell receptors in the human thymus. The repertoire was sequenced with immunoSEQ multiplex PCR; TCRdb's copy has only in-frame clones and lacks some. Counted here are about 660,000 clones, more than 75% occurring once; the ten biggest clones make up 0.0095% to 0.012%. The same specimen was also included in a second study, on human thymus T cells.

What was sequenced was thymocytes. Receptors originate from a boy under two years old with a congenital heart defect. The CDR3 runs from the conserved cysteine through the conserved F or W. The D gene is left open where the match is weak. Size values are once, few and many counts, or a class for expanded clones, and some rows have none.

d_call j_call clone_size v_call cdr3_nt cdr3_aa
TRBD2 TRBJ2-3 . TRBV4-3 TGCGCCAGCAGCCAAGACCGGCTTCTAGCGGGTCCCACAGATACGCAGTATTTT CASSQDRLLAGPTDTQYF
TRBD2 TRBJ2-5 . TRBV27 TGTGCCAGCATCGATAGCGGGAGGTACCAAGAGACCCAGTACTTC CASIDSGRYQETQYF
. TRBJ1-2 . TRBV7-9 TGTGCCAGCAGCTACTCCCCCTATGGCTACACCTTC CASSYSPYGYTF
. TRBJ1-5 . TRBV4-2 TGTGCCAGCAGCCAAGATACCACCTATAGCAATCAGCCCCAGCATTTT CASSQDTTYSNQPQHF
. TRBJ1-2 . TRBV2 TGTGCCAGCAAAGGGGGAGCAGACTATGGCTACACCTTC CASKGGADYGYTF
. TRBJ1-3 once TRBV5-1 TGCGCCAGCAGCTTGCACAGGGAGTTGCCCGGAAACACCATATATTTT CASSLHRELPGNTIYF
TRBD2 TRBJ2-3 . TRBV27 TGTGCCAGCAGTCCCACTAGCGGGAGGGCCCCAGATACGCAGTATTTT CASSPTSGRAPDTQYF
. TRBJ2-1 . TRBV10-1 TGCGCCAGCAGTGATAGGCGGTTCAGCTCCTACAATGAGCAGTTCTTC CASSDRRFSSYNEQFF
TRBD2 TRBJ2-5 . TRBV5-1 TGCGCCAGCAGCTTGGCATCTAGCGGGAGGTTAGGAAAAGAGACCCAGTACTTC CASSLASSGRLGKETQYF
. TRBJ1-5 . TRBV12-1 TGTGCCAGCAGCTTTGCGGAGGAACAGGGGTTTCCGCCCCAGCATTTT CASSFAEEQGFPPQHF